One and the same sample provided the 22 T cell receptor beta chains below, sequenced in a study of cytomegalovirus exposure and HLA in healthy donors (TCRdb year 2017). The method behind the library was the immunoSEQ multiplex PCR assay. For the multiplex PCR, a mixture combining 60 forward primers for TCR Vbeta segments and 13 reverse primers for TCR Jbeta segments was used. Here the immuneACCESS table is served through TCRdb, limited to in-frame sequences with V and J called. Missing clones are a known gap in these copies; in checked studies unresolved V genes cover under half, and the rest lacks a known reason. The sample table shows some 97,000 clones, and about 70% are seen once. 4.8% of the sample lies in the top ten. The specimen was PBMCs. The receptors here all came from a woman aged 18-29 years in good health and CMV-seropositive.

The rearrangement links TRBV29-1 to TRBJ2-3; a possible D gene is TRBD2 (5 bases). V gave up 0 bases and J gave up 0 bases, with 13 bases separating them. CDR1 and CDR2 (germline): SQVTM, ANQGSEA. The CDR3 contains 16 residues. In DNA form, the CDR3 reads TGCAGCGTTGAAGATCGGACTCATTCTAGCACAGATACGCAGTATTTT. As protein: CSVEDRTHSSTDTQYF.

The rearrangement uses TRBV7-9 and TRBJ2-2, with D unclear. Per the germline V gene, CDR1 is SEHNR and CDR2 is FQNEAQ (reference sequence). The length of the CDR3 is 15 residues. The V end was cut by 3 bases, the J end by 1 base, with 9 bases between. CDR3 DNA: TGTGCCAGCAGCTTGCGGAGTTTGAACACCGGGGAGCTGTTTTTT. Its protein is CASSLRSLNTGELFF.

The chain couples TRBV11-2 to TRBJ1-1; D is unresolved. The CDR3 covers 13 residues. The V end was cut by 5 bases, the J end by 4 bases, with 11 bases between. The V gene's germline CDR1 is SGHAT and CDR2 FQNNGV. The CDR3 spells CASSRMMSTEAFF. The CDR3 region has the DNA TGTGCCAGCAGCCGAATGATGAGCACTGAAGCTTTCTTT.

This chain connects TRBV12-5 to TRBJ1-1, with TRBD1 as a possible D gene (5 bases). The germline V gene encodes CDR1 LGHNT and CDR2 FRNRAP. The CDR3 loop spans 14 amino acids. The ends were cut back, 5 bases at V and 8 bases at J, with 18 bases in the middle. CDR3 sequence (DNA): TGTGCTAGTGGTCCACAGACCAGTGGGGGGGAAGCTTTCTTT. This codes for CASGPQTSGGEAFF.

This clone has just a few counts. This sequence joins TRBV27 and TRBJ1-1, with D possibly matching TRBD1 (5 bases). Between the trimmed V and J ends, which lost 3 bases and 4 bases, there was a span of 15 bases. Per germline, CDR1 MNHEY and CDR2 SMNVEV (reference sequence). There are 15 residues in the CDR3. In nucleotides, the CDR3 is TGTGCCAGCAGTTTGACAGCCTTCCTTCTCACTGAAGCTTTCTTT. Amino acid sequence: CASSLTAFLLTEAFF.

This rearrangement joins TRBV7-9 to TRBJ1-1; D not resolved. The CDR3 is 14 residues long. V lost 1 base and J 2 bases, leaving 8 bases between the germline ends. CDR1 SEHNR and CDR2 FQNEAQ come from the germline V gene (reference sequence). CDR3 DNA: TGTGCCAGCAGCTTAGATAACGGTAACACTGAAGCTTTCTTT. The encoded protein is CASSLDNGNTEAFF.

The chain employs TRBV14 and TRBJ2-2, with a tentative D call TRBD2 (5 bases). Germline V gives CDR1 SGHDN, CDR2 FVKESK. The V gene lost 4 bases and the J gene lost 1 base, with 7 bases spanning the gap. This CDR3 is 14 amino acids long. CDR3 loop: CASSRTRNTGELFF. CDR3 bases: TGTGCCAGCAGCCGAACTAGGAACACCGGGGAGCTGTTTTTT.

The CDR3 loop is CATPRRQATYEQYF. The CDR3 DNA sequence: TGTGCCACCCCCCGACGGCAGGCCACCTACGAGCAGTACTTC. The chain couples TRBV5-5 to TRBJ2-7; D unresolved. This CDR3 is 14 amino acids long. Germline V gives CDR1 SGHKS, CDR2 YYEKEE (reference sequence). V was cut by 9 bases and J by 2 bases, with 18 bases left in between. Complete variable domain (other parts from reference TRBV5-5 and TRBJ2-7): DAGVTQSPTHLIKTRGQQVTLRCSPISGHKSVSWYQQVLGQGPQFIFQYYEKEERGRGNFPDRFSARQFPNYSSELNVNALLLGDSALYLCATPRRQATYEQYFGPGTRLTVT.

The chain carries TRBV5-1 and TRBJ2-7; 8 bases line up with TRBD2. Trimming at V came to 5 bases and at J to 5 bases, leaving 6 bases not matched to a gene. Germline V gene sequence: CDR1 SGHRS, CDR2 YFSETQ. CDR3 size: 13 residues. CDR3 nucleotides: TGCGCCAGCAGAAGTCCGGGGGGGGACGAGCAGTACTTC. Protein product: CASRSPGGDEQYF.

V is TRBV7-9 and J is TRBJ1-1; D call uncertain. V gave up 8 bases and J gave up 1 base, with 8 bases separating them. Germline CDR1 and CDR2: SEHNR and FQNEAQ (reference sequence). This CDR3 is 12 amino acids long. The CDR3 is CASAIANTEAFF. The CDR3 DNA reads TGTGCCAGCGCCATAGCGAACACTGAAGCTTTCTTT.

V usage is TRBV6-1 and J usage is TRBJ1-5; the D is unclear. Germline values: CDR1 MNHNS, CDR2 SASEGT. This CDR3 contains 14 residues. The V end was cut by 1 base, the J end by 4 bases, with 8 bases between. The CDR3 DNA reads TGTGCCAGCAGTGAAGGTGGGGAGAATCAGCCCCAGCATTTT. It encodes CASSEGGENQPQHF.

The genes are TRBV4-3 and TRBJ2-1; 11 nucleotides agree with TRBD2. This CDR3 region has 14 residues. V lost 3 bases to trimming and J lost 8 bases; unmatched junction nucleotides: 3. Germline CDR1 reads LGHNA; CDR2 reads YSLEER. The CDR3 region is CASSQTLAGDEQFF. CDR3 DNA: TGCGCCAGCAGCCAGACACTAGCGGGAGATGAGCAGTTCTTC.

This clone came up a few times. This rearrangement joins TRBV6-5 to TRBJ1-2, with D uncertain. Germline CDR1 reads MNHEY; CDR2 reads SVGAGI. This CDR3 region has 14 residues. V gave up 0 bases and J gave up 6 bases, with 11 bases separating them. The CDR3 loop reads CASSYSTGKDGYTF. DNA for the CDR3: TGTGCCAGCAGTTACTCAACGGGGAAGGATGGCTACACCTTC.

V is TRBV2 and J is TRBJ2-7; 12 bases map to TRBD2. CDR3 length equals 16 residues. Germline assignment: CDR1 SNHLY and CDR2 FYNNEI. J was trimmed by 2 bases and V by 3 bases; bases with no gene match: 5. Here the CDR3 reads CASSDSPSGRAYEQYF. CDR3 in DNA: TGTGCCAGCAGTGATAGTCCTAGCGGGAGGGCCTACGAGCAGTACTTC.

The table lists this clone with a count of one. This rearrangement joins TRBV28 to TRBJ2-1; tentative D call: TRBD1 (5 bases). Germline assignment: CDR1 MDHEN and CDR2 SYDVKM. The CDR3 consists of 14 residues. V lost 3 bases and J lost 6, with 12 bases in between. CDR3 sequence: CASSFSDKPNEQFF. CDR3 coding DNA: TGTGCCAGCAGTTTTTCGGACAAGCCCAATGAGCAGTTCTTC.

This sequence joins TRBV15 and TRBJ2-3; TRBD2 is a possible D gene (5 bases). The CDR3 is 14 residues long. The germline V and J ends were trimmed by 5 bases and 3 bases, with 12 bases remaining between them. CDR1 and CDR2 (germline): LNHNV, YYDKDF (reference sequence). CDR3 residues: CATSVGSGTDTQYF. The CDR3 DNA sequence: TGTGCCACCAGCGTGGGGAGTGGTACAGATACGCAGTATTTT.

The chain combines TRBV5-4 with TRBJ1-1; D perhaps matches TRBD1 (5 bases). This CDR3 has 13 residues. V lost 7 bases and J 1 base, leaving 11 bases between the germline ends. Looked up from germline, CDR1 is SGHNT and CDR2 is YYREEE (reference sequence). The CDR3 DNA sequence: TGTGCCAGCCCACGTAGGGGGAACACTGAAGCTTTCTTT. Its translation: CASPRRGNTEAFF.

There are a few counts of this clone. The chain combines TRBV28 with TRBJ2-7, with D possibly TRBD2 on 6 matching bases. Per germline, CDR1 MDHEN and CDR2 SYDVKM. The V end lost 7 bases, the J end lost 2 bases, and 15 bases lay between the germline ends. This CDR3 spans 14 amino acids. The CDR3 sequence is CASNRAGRTYEQYF. In DNA, the CDR3 is TGTGCCAGCAATAGGGCGGGGCGGACCTACGAGCAGTACTTC. The full variable domain, in which reference TRBV28 and TRBJ2-7 provide the parts outside the CDR3, is DVKVTQSSRYLVKRTGEKVFLECVQDMDHENMFWYRQDPGLGLRLIYFSYDVKMKEKGDIPEGYSVSREKKERFSLILESASTNQTSMYLCASNRAGRTYEQYFGPGTRLTVT.

V gene TRBV6-5 combines with J gene TRBJ1-5; 8 bases agree with TRBD1. Germline assignment: CDR1 MNHEY and CDR2 SVGAGI. The CDR3 covers 14 residues. Losses at the gene ends were 6 bases for V and 6 bases for J; bases not matched to a gene: 7. Here the CDR3 reads CASSGAGGVQPQHF. CDR3 bases: TGTGCCAGCAGCGGGGCAGGGGGCGTTCAGCCCCAGCATTTT.

The V call is TRBV6-1, the J call TRBJ2-5, with D possibly matching TRBD1 (5 bases). The CDR3 runs to 13 residues. CDR1 and CDR2 from the germline V gene are MNHNS and SASEGT. Between the trimmed V and J ends, which lost 4 bases and 2 bases, there was a span of 8 bases. This CDR3 reads CASSVAGQETQYF. The CDR3 coding sequence is TGTGCCAGCAGTGTGGCAGGGCAAGAGACCCAGTACTTC.

Only one count was recorded for this clone. The chain links TRBV7-9 to TRBJ2-2; D unclear. V was clipped by 2 bases and J by 2 bases, with 6 bases between them. CDR1 is SEHNR, CDR2 FQNEAQ, per germline (reference sequence). The CDR3 loop spans 14 amino acids. The CDR3: CASSLTVNTGELFF. CDR3 sequence (DNA): TGTGCCAGCAGCTTAACAGTAAACACCGGGGAGCTGTTTTTT.

The V call is TRBV6-5, the J call TRBJ2-3, with D unclear. Trimming stripped 4 bases from V and 4 bases from J, with 9 bases between. Per germline, CDR1 MNHEY and CDR2 SVGAGI. The CDR3 contains 13 residues. The CDR3 spells CASSSLLPDTQYF. The CDR3 nucleotides are TGTGCCAGCAGTTCCCTCCTCCCAGATACGCAGTATTTT.